This is a list of T cell receptor beta chains from one sample in a study of blood T cell repertoires in COVID-19. Some clones are missing from TCRdb's copy, which holds only in-frame ones; the method was immunoSEQ multiplex PCR. The sample contains approximately 250,000 clones, more than 85% of which appear only once. The specimen was PBMCs or T cells enriched from blood (not recorded which). These receptors came from a middle-aged man who had been exposed to COVID-19. Both conserved end residues are part of each CDR3. D genes are given only for firm matches. The size of a clone is reported for some rows only, either as once, few or many, or as a class for expanded clones.

V gene	J gene	D gene	clone size	CDR3 protein	CDR3 DNA
TRBV28	TRBJ2-7	.	.	CASSYPGSLSEQYF	TGTGCCAGCAGTTACCCGGGTTCTCTGTCCGAGCAGTACTTC
TRBV5-6	TRBJ2-1	.	.	CASSLGRISYNEQFF	TGTGCCAGCAGCTTGGGGAGAATCTCCTACAATGAGCAGTTCTTC
TRBV19	TRBJ1-5	.	.	CASSPLWEVRLLSNQPQHF	TGTGCCAGTAGTCCTCTCTGGGAGGTACGTCTTCTTAGCAATCAGCCCCAGCATTTT
TRBV5-1	TRBJ2-1	.	few	CASSLFDEQFF	TGCGCCAGCAGCTTGTTCGATGAGCAGTTCTTC
TRBV15	TRBJ1-5	TRBD1	.	CATRRQGASQPQHF	TGTGCCACCAGAAGACAGGGGGCTAGTCAGCCCCAGCATTTT
TRBV5-6	TRBJ2-7	.	.	CASSLRGGSYEQYF	TGTGCCAGCAGCTTAAGGGGGGGTTCCTACGAGCAGTACTTC
TRBV3-1/TRBV3-2	TRBJ1-5	TRBD1	.	CASSLGGQGAQPQHF	TGTGCCAGCAGCCTGGGGGGACAGGGGGCTCAGCCCCAGCATTTT
TRBV28	TRBJ2-2	.	.	CASRPLQLGPYTGELFF	TGTGCCAGCAGACCTTTACAGTTGGGGCCTTACACCGGGGAGCTGTTTTTT
TRBV6-5	TRBJ1-2	.	once	CASSSQGENGYTF	TGTGCCAGCAGTTCCCAGGGCGAAAATGGCTACACCTTC
TRBV7-2	TRBJ1-1	.	.	CASRSTEMSTEAFF	TGTGCCAGCAGGTCGACTGAAATGAGCACTGAAGCTTTCTTT
TRBV28	TRBJ1-5	.	.	CASSLVDGGALNQPQHF	TGTGCCAGCAGTTTAGTGGATGGTGGGGCGCTCAATCAGCCCCAGCATTTT
TRBV27	TRBJ1-2	.	.	CASSLLGRGQGYTF	TGTGCCAGCAGTTTATTGGGCAGGGGACAAGGCTACACCTTC
TRBV7-9	TRBJ1-1	TRBD1	.	CASSPEQGAKTEAFF	TGTGCCAGCAGCCCCGAACAGGGGGCAAAAACTGAAGCTTTCTTT
TRBV5-1	TRBJ2-1	TRBD1	.	CASSLGQGINEQFF	TGCGCCAGCAGCTTGGGACAGGGAATCAATGAGCAGTTCTTC
TRBV18	TRBJ2-7	TRBD1	.	CASSILGTGGYEQYF	TGTGCCAGCTCCATCTTAGGGACAGGGGGCTACGAGCAGTACTTC
TRBV30	TRBJ2-7	TRBD1	.	CAWSVGPQGVAYEQYF	TGTGCCTGGAGTGTAGGGCCCCAGGGGGTAGCCTACGAGCAGTACTTC
TRBV18	TRBJ1-1	.	once	CASSPVQGGNTEAFF	TGTGCCAGCTCACCAGTACAGGGTGGGAACACTGAAGCTTTCTTT
TRBV6-5	TRBJ1-1	.	.	CASSSRTSGDTEAFF	TGTGCCAGCAGTAGTCGGACCTCGGGGGACACTGAAGCTTTCTTT
TRBV5-1	TRBJ2-7	.	.	CASSQTGTSYEQYF	TGCGCCAGCAGCCAGACCGGGACAAGTTACGAGCAGTACTTC
TRBV5-4	TRBJ1-2	TRBD1	.	CAADRDGGYTF	TGTGCCGCAGACAGGGACGGAGGCTACACCTTC
TRBV9	TRBJ2-2	.	few	CASSQLQTTNTGELFF	TGTGCCAGCAGCCAACTGCAGACTACGAACACCGGGGAGCTGTTTTTT
TRBV7-9	TRBJ2-2	.	.	CASSLRGTVAGENTGELFF	TGTGCCAGCAGCTTAAGGGGGACGGTGGCGGGAGAAAACACCGGGGAGCTGTTTTTT
TRBV11-2	TRBJ1-5	.	.	CASSSSRGNNQPQHF	TGTGCCAGCAGCTCCTCTAGGGGGAACAATCAGCCCCAGCATTTT
TRBV19	TRBJ1-2	.	.	CASRSSFRRYYGYTF	TGTGCCAGTAGGAGTAGTTTCAGGCGATACTATGGCTACACCTTC
TRBV28	TRBJ2-3	.	.	CASRPVPQGYTDTQYF	TGTGCCAGCAGACCAGTTCCCCAGGGGTACACAGATACGCAGTATTTT
TRBV28	TRBJ2-7	TRBD1	.	CASSVTGTYEQYF	TGTGCCAGCAGTGTGACAGGGACCTACGAGCAGTACTTC
TRBV10-3	TRBJ2-1	.	.	CAISGGVSSYNEQFF	TGTGCCATCAGTGGCGGAGTTAGCTCCTACAATGAGCAGTTCTTC
TRBV30	TRBJ1-3	.	.	CAWSGPSVRESSGNTIYF	TGTGCCTGGAGTGGGCCTTCTGTTCGGGAGAGCTCTGGAAACACCATATATTTT
TRBV7-2	TRBJ2-7	.	.	CASGRRQNEQYF	TGTGCCAGCGGGAGACGACAAAACGAGCAGTACTTC
TRBV19	TRBJ1-3	.	once	CASSSSRIGNTIYF	TGTGCCAGTAGTAGTTCGCGGATTGGAAACACCATATATTTT
TRBV2	TRBJ2-1	TRBD2	.	CASSRLAEGNEQFF	TGTGCCAGCAGTCGACTAGCGGAAGGGAATGAGCAGTTCTTC
TRBV10-3	TRBJ1-1	.	.	CAISQQDSTEAFF	TGTGCCATCAGTCAACAGGATTCTACTGAAGCTTTCTTT
TRBV6-2/TRBV6-3	TRBJ2-7	.	.	CASSAGEEQYF	TGTGCCAGCAGCGCCGGGGAGGAGCAGTACTTC
TRBV4-1	TRBJ1-1	TRBD1	once	CASSLDRANTEAFF	TGCGCCAGCAGCCTGGACAGGGCTAACACTGAAGCTTTCTTT
TRBV3-1/TRBV3-2	TRBJ1-1	.	.	CASSQMRWNTEAFF	TGTGCCAGCAGCCAAATGAGATGGAACACTGAAGCTTTCTTT
TRBV30	TRBJ1-2	.	.	CALTGTRTAGYTF	TGTGCCTTAACAGGGACGAGGACTGCGGGCTACACCTTC
TRBV30	TRBJ2-7	.	.	CAWSVFILGGEQYF	TGTGCCTGGAGTGTATTTATCTTGGGAGGCGAGCAGTACTTC
TRBV28	TRBJ2-7	.	.	CASRPDGGEQYF	TGTGCCAGCAGGCCTGACGGAGGGGAGCAGTACTTC
TRBV11-3	TRBJ2-1	TRBD2	.	CASSPAGTSSYNEQFF	TGTGCCAGCAGCCCCGCCGGGACTAGCAGTTACAATGAGCAGTTCTTC
TRBV5-1	TRBJ2-2	.	.	CASSSGQNTGELFF	TGCGCCAGCAGCTCGGGACAGAACACCGGGGAGCTGTTTTTT
TRBV11-2	TRBJ1-5	.	.	CASSLAPGVDQPQHF	TGTGCCAGCAGCTTAGCCCCGGGAGTTGATCAGCCCCAGCATTTT
TRBV7-2	TRBJ2-7	TRBD2	.	CASSFSTGLAGEQYF	TGTGCCAGCAGCTTCTCCACAGGACTAGCTGGCGAGCAGTACTTC
TRBV28	TRBJ2-7	.	once	CASNRDYEQYF	TGTGCCAGCAACCGGGACTACGAGCAGTACTTC
TRBV7-9	TRBJ1-2	.	.	CASATPGGDYGYTF	TGTGCCAGCGCTACTCCGGGGGGAGACTATGGCTACACCTTC
TRBV29-1	TRBJ2-2	TRBD2	.	CSVLGASGRAGTGELFF	TGCAGCGTCCTAGGAGCTAGCGGGAGGGCCGGGACCGGGGAGCTGTTTTTT